The 20 T cell receptor beta chains presented below share a single source sample, sequenced in a study of blood T cells in healthy people across ages. Combining a sample-barcoded 5' primer with a J-beta primer mix, a second PCR ran for roughly 6 to 12 cycles. TCRdb reanalysed the 5' RACE reads using MiXCR and keeps one entry per CDR3 protein. The sample records approximately 850,000 distinct CDR3 sequences, under 45% being singletons. The sample was blood. All receptors derive from a man between 60 and 75 years old in good health.

This clonotype was detected only a few times. V usage is TRBV27 and J usage is TRBJ2-5; TRBD1 agrees at 10 bases. The CDR3 length is 16 residues. J was trimmed by 5 bases and V by 7 bases; bases with no gene match: 13. Looked up from germline, CDR1 is MNHEY and CDR2 is SMNVEV (reference sequence). CDR3 protein: CASTSGWGQGSETQYF. CDR3 nucleotide sequence: TGTGCCAGCACCTCGGGATGGGGACAGGGGTCCGAGACCCAGTACTTC.

This clonotype was counted ten times or more. The chain employs TRBV29-1 and TRBJ1-2, with D hard to call. The CDR3 runs 8 residues. Germline V CDR1 and CDR2: SQVTM, ANQGSEA. This chain's CDR3 is CSADGYTF. Here the CDR3 DNA reads TGCAGTGCTGATGGCTACACCTTC.

There are a few counts of this clonotype. CDR3 amino acids: CASSPILYSSTRGPERPQHF. The DNA of the CDR3 is TGTGCCAGCAGCCCCATCCTGTACTCCTCGACTAGGGGCCCTGAGCGGCCCCAGCATTTT. The V gene is TRBV7-2, the J gene TRBJ1-5; possible D gene TRBD1, 5 bases. CDR1 is SGHTA and CDR2 is FQGNSA in the germline V gene. The CDR3 sequence is 20 residues long. V dropped 5 bases and J dropped 9 bases, with 35 bases sitting between them.

The chain couples TRBV6-2 or TRBV6-3 to TRBJ2-4; TRBD1 matches at 8 bases. The CDR3 spans 16 residues. Germline CDR1 is MNHEY and CDR2 is SVGEGT. J gave up 3 bases and V 0 bases, and 4 bases lay outside the gene matches. The CDR3 here is CASSYSLDRDKNIQYF. In DNA, the CDR3 is TGTGCCAGCAGTTACTCCCTGGACAGGGACAAAAACATTCAGTACTTC.

V usage is TRBV2 and J usage is TRBJ2-3; TRBD1 aligns across 7 bases. V lost 0 bases, J lost 1 base, and 13 bases stayed unmatched. Germline V gene data show CDR1 as SNHLY and CDR2 as FYNNEI. The CDR3 totals 19 residues. The CDR3 sequence is CASSEAGRAFQGGTDTQYF. The DNA of the CDR3 is TGTGCCAGCAGTGAAGCGGGACGGGCTTTCCAGGGGGGCACAGATACGCAGTATTTT.

This clonotype has a single count. The rearrangement links TRBV6-5 to TRBJ2-7; 8 bases are a match to TRBD1. J gave up 2 bases and V 5 bases, and 8 bases lay outside the gene matches. Germline loops: CDR1 MNHEY, CDR2 SVGAGI. This CDR3 has 15 residues. CDR3: CASSDYDRGAYEQYF. CDR3 coding DNA: TGTGCCAGCAGTGACTATGACAGGGGAGCCTACGAGCAGTACTTC.

The genes are TRBV7-9 and TRBJ2-1, with 10 bases that match TRBD2. The V and J ends lost 8 bases and 5 bases, in that order; junction bases with no gene match: 3. The CDR3 sequence is 13 residues long. The germline CDR1 and CDR2 sequences are SEHNR and FQNEAQ (reference sequence). CDR3 residues: CASDSGGNNEQFF. The DNA of the CDR3 is TGTGCCAGCGATAGCGGGGGGAACAATGAGCAGTTCTTC.

The chain joins TRBV5-1 to TRBJ2-5, with D perhaps matching TRBD1 (5 bases). V lost 6 bases, J lost 2 bases, and 17 bases lay in between. Germline values: CDR1 SGHRS, CDR2 YFSETQ. The CDR3 has 15 residues. CDR3: CASIQNTGGQETQYF. The CDR3 bases are TGCGCCAGCATACAAAACACAGGCGGACAAGAGACCCAGTACTTC.

The chain combines TRBV7-2 with TRBJ2-1; either TRBD1 or TRBD2 may fit D (5 bases each). Trimming removed 5 bases at V and 7 bases at J, with 15 bases between. This CDR3 has 14 residues. Germline CDR1 SGHTA, CDR2 FQGNSA. In nucleotides, the CDR3 is TGTGCCAGCAGCCCCCGGGGCCAGTGGAATGAGCAGTTCTTC. Protein product: CASSPRGQWNEQFF.

The chain joins TRBV20-1 to TRBJ2-7; maybe TRBD2 (6 bases). The V and J ends lost 1 base and 4 bases respectively, with 11 bases between them. CDR3 length equals 13 residues. Germline V CDR1 and CDR2: DFQATT, SNEGSKA (reference sequence). In nucleotides, the CDR3 is TGCAGTGCTAGAGGGAGGACTATTTACGAGCAGTACTTC. Its protein product is CSARGRTIYEQYF.

The J gene is TRBJ2-7, the V gene TRBV20-1; possibly TRBD1 for D (6 bases). With 3 bases removed from V and 5 bases from J, the gap between germline ends came to 20 bases. The CDR3 is 15 amino acids. CDR1 is DFQATT and CDR2 is SNEGSKA in the germline V gene (reference sequence). CDR3 residues: CSASGRAGTLHEQYF. As DNA, the CDR3 is TGCAGTGCTAGTGGCCGAGCCGGGACACTCCACGAGCAGTACTTC.

The rearrangement links TRBV4-1 to TRBJ1-2; D is ambiguous. Germline values: CDR1 MGHRA, CDR2 YSYEKL. The V end lost 1 base, the J end lost 5 bases, and 11 bases lay between the germline ends. The CDR3 extends over 14 amino acids. The CDR3 protein is CASSQADGGYGYTF. For the CDR3, the DNA is TGCGCCAGCAGCCAAGCGGACGGAGGGTATGGCTACACCTTC.

This rearrangement joins TRBV20-1 to TRBJ2-3, with D perhaps TRBD2 (6 bases). This CDR3 comprises 16 residues. Germline V gene lookup returns CDR1 DFQATT and CDR2 SNEGSKA (reference sequence). V was clipped by 0 bases and J by 2 bases, with 15 bases between them. The CDR3 reads CSARDTNRDFTDTQYF. The CDR3 nucleotides are TGCAGTGCTAGAGACACAAACCGGGACTTCACAGATACGCAGTATTTT.

The chain carries TRBV28 and TRBJ2-1; 12 positions match TRBD2. The germline V gene has CDR1 MDHEN and CDR2 SYDVKM. This CDR3 contains 17 residues. Trimming at V came to 6 bases and at J to 12 bases, leaving 18 bases not matched to a gene. The CDR3 spells CASSSRGMASGGGMQFF. The DNA for the CDR3 is TGTGCCAGCAGCTCCAGAGGTATGGCTAGCGGGGGGGGGATGCAGTTCTTC.

In this sample, this clonotype turned up many times. The chain has TRBV12-3 or TRBV12-4 and TRBJ2-7, with 10 bases matching TRBD1. The CDR3 spans 14 residues. V was clipped by 5 bases and J by 3 bases; unmatched bases: 4. The CDR3 protein is CASSERDRGYEQYF. The CDR3, as DNA: TGTGCCAGCAGTGAAAGGGACAGGGGCTACGAGCAGTACTTC.

This chain connects TRBV10-2 to TRBJ1-2; D unresolved. The CDR3 is 14 residues long. The ends were cut back, 6 bases at V and 3 bases at J, with 14 bases in the middle. CDR1 WSHSY and CDR2 SAAADI come from the germline V gene. CDR3 loop: CASRPGRQYYGYTF. The CDR3 nucleotides are TGCGCCAGCAGACCCGGACGCCAATACTATGGCTACACCTTC.

This clonotype appeared a few times. The chain links TRBV5-1 to TRBJ2-4, with 9 positions matching TRBD2. The CDR3 is 17 residues long. Germline trimming cut 7 bases from V and 1 base from J; bases unmatched to any gene: 12. The germline V gene encodes CDR1 SGHRS and CDR2 YFSETQ. In nucleotides, the CDR3 is TGCGCCAGCGGTCCAGGGGCTAGCGGGATGGCCAAAAACATTCAGTACTTC. Protein: CASGPGASGMAKNIQYF.

The V call is TRBV19, the J call TRBJ1-1; 8 nucleotides line up with TRBD1. From germline, CDR1 is LNHDA and CDR2 SQIVND (reference sequence). This CDR3 is built from 14 residues. After removal of 4 bases from V and 5 bases from J, the junction contained 6 bases not matched to a gene. CDR3 coding DNA: TGTGCCAGTAGTACGACAGGGGTGGGAACTGAAGCTTTCTTT. This encodes CASSTTGVGTEAFF.

The rearrangement uses TRBV20-1 and TRBJ2-5; tentatively, D is TRBD1 or TRBD2 (5 bases each). The CDR3 has 13 amino acids. V was trimmed by 6 bases and J by 1 base, leaving 12 bases between them. CDR1 and CDR2 from the germline V gene are DFQATT and SNEGSKA (reference sequence). The CDR3 region has the DNA TGCAGTGCGCCCAGGGAGTCCCAAGAGACCCAGTACTTC. It is translated as CSAPRESQETQYF.

This chain joins TRBV30 and TRBJ2-5, with 7 bases matching TRBD2. The V gene end was trimmed by 0 bases and the J gene end by 5 bases; junction bases not matched to a gene: 3. Germline CDR1 is GTSNPN and CDR2 is SVGIG (reference sequence). The CDR3 is 13 residues long. In nucleotides, the CDR3 is TGTGCCTGGAGTGTCATGCGGGGGGAGACCCAGTACTTC. Its translation is CAWSVMRGETQYF. The whole variable domain, remainder taken from reference TRBV30 and TRBJ2-5, is SQTIHQWPATLVQPVGSPLSLECTVEGTSNPNLYWYRQAAGRGLQLLFYSVGIGQISSEVPQNLSASRPQDRQFILSSKKLLLSDSGFYLCAWSVMRGETQYFGPGTRLLVL.